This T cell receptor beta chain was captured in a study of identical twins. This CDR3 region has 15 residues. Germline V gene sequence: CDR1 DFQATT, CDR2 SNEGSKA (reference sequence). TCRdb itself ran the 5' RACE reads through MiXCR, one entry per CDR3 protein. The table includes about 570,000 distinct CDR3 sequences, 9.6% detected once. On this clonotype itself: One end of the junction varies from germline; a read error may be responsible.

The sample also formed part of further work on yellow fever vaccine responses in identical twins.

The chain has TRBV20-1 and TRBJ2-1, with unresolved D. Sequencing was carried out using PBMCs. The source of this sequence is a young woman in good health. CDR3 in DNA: TGCTGTGCCCAAAGCCGACAAGCCGTCGATGATGAGCAGTTCTTC. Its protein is CCAQSRQAVDDEQFF.